This TCR beta chain was sequenced for a study of early T cells in non-severe SARS-CoV-2 infection. Study in general: It was bulk RNA from unsorted whole blood that was sequenced, and the chains were unpaired.

Trimming removed 3 bases from V and 4 bases from J; junction bases left unmatched: 5. The CDR3 totals 16 residues. TCRdb used MiXCR to reprocess the 5' RACE reads, holding one entry per CDR3 protein. This table has about 22,000 distinct CDR3 sequences, 3.5% to 5% appearing once. This clonotype was counted at least ten times. The sample consisted of whole blood. The chain couples TRBV12-3 or TRBV12-4 to TRBJ2-3, with 12 positions matching TRBD2. The receptor's source is an adult who was a healthcare worker with PCR-confirmed SARS-CoV-2 infection or an uninfected control (not recorded which). CDR3 coding DNA: TGTGCCAGCAGTTTCCTAGCGGGGGGGCAGGCAGATACGCAGTATTTT. This sequence encodes CASSFLAGGQADTQYF.